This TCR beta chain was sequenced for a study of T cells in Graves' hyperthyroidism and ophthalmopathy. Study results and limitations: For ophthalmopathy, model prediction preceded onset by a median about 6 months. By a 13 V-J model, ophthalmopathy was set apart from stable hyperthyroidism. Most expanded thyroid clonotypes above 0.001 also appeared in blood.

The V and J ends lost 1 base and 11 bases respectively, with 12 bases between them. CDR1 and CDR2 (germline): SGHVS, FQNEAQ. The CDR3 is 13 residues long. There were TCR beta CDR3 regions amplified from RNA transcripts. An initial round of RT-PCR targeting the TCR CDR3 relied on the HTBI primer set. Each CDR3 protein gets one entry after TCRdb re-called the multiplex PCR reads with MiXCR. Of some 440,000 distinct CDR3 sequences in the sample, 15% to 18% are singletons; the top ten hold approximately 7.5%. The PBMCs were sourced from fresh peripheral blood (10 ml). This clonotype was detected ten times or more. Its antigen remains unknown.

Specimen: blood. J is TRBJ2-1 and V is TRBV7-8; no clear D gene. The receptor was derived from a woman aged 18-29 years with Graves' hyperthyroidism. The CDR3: CASSLGEGVKQFF. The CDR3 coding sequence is TGTGCCAGCAGCTTAGGAGAAGGTGTTAAGCAGTTCTTC. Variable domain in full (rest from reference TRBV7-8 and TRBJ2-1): GAGVSQSPRYKVAKRGQDVALRCDPISGHVSLFWYQQALGQGPEFLTYFQNEAQLDKSGLPSDRFFAERPEGSVSTLKIQRTQQEDSAVYLCASSLGEGVKQFFGPGTRLTVL.